These T cell receptor beta chains were read from a single sample in a study of OX40 agonist ivuxolimab in advanced cancers. Method: immunoSEQ multiplex PCR; TCRdb's copy keeps in-frame clones and lacks some. The sample lists about 82,000 clones; approximately 89% were seen once. The source was CD4+ or CD8+ T cells sorted from blood, collected in a trial of the OX40 agonist ivuxolimab. The receptors shown here come from an adult with an advanced solid tumor such as melanoma, head and neck, liver or kidney cancer. The conserved cysteine and the conserved F or W are not part of the CDR3 here. Clone size is shown for a subset of rows, as once, few, many or a class of expanded clone.

J gene	V gene	clone size	CDR3 protein
TRBJ1-2	TRBV4-3	-	ASSQTHRVGYGYT
TRBJ2-1	TRBV9	-	ASSPGRASGSGEQF
TRBJ1-4	TRBV18	-	ASSLISTEPNEKLF
TRBJ1-4	TRBV19	-	ASSTYLSAEKLF
TRBJ1-2	TRBV28	-	ASSSPGIPTPYGYT
TRBJ2-1	TRBV5-1	once	ASSPDSNEQF
TRBJ2-1	TRBV2	-	ASTNNEQF
TRBJ1-5	TRBV19	-	ASSSRDGSSNQPQH
TRBJ2-3	TRBV7-3	-	ASSSDRVGTDTQY
TRBJ1-6	TRBV28	-	ASSLLAARIAPLH
TRBJ2-3	TRBV11-1	-	ASSSTDTQY
TRBJ1-5	TRBV6-6	-	ASSPQSGNQPQH
TRBJ2-4	TRBV4-1	-	ASSPQDGGVAKNIQY
TRBJ1-6	TRBV19	-	ASSPGTGGTAPLH
TRBJ1-3	TRBV4-3	-	ASSQDPTGGNTIY
TRBJ1-2	TRBV5-5	once	ASSLDWYGYT
TRBJ1-1	TRBV6-5	few	ASFRDTEAF
TRBJ1-2	TRBV6-6	-	ASSPGYT
TRBJ1-1	TRBV5-1	-	ASSLTGGDTEAF
TRBJ2-1	TRBV5-1	-	ASSLGGLDNEQF
TRBJ1-5	TRBV28	-	ASKWQGGTSNQPQH
TRBJ2-1	TRBV5-1	-	ASSSRDYNNEQF
TRBJ2-5	TRBV9	-	ASSVVRGGQETQY
TRBJ1-2	TRBV10-3	-	ASGQGERVPNYGYT
TRBJ2-2	TRBV5-4	-	AIHLGGVGVGGELF
TRBJ1-4	TRBV28	-	ASSSTGMNEKLF
TRBJ2-2	TRBV5-6	-	ASSFDRGSAGELF
TRBJ2-2	TRBV28	-	ASSARGNTGELF
TRBJ2-3	TRBV5-1	few	ASSLESQTQY
TRBJ1-5	TRBV9	-	ASSSFDRAQPQH